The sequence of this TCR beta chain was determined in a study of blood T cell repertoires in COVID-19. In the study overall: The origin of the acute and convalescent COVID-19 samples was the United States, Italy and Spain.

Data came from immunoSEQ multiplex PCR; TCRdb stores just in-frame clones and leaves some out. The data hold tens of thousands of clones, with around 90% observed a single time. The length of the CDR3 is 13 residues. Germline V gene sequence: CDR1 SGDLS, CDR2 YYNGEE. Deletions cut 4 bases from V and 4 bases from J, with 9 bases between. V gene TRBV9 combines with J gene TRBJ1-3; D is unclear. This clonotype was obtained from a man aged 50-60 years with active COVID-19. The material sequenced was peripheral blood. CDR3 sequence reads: CASSIGSGNTIYF. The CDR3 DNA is TGTGCCAGCAGCATCGGGAGCGGAAACACCATATATTTT.